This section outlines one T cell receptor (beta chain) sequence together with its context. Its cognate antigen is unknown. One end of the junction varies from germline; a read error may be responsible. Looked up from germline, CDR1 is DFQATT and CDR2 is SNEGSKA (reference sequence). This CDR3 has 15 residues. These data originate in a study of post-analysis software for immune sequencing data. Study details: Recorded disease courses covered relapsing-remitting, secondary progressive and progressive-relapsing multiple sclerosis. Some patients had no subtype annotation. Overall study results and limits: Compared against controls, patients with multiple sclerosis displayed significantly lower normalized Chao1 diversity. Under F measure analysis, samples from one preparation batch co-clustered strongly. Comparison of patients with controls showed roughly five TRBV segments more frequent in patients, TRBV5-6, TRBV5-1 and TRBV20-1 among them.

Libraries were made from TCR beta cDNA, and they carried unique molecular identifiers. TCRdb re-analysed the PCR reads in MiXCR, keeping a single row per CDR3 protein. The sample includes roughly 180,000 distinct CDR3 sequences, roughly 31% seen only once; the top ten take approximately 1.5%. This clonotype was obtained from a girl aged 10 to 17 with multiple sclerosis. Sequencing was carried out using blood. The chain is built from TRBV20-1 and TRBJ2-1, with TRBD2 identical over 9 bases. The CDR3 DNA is TGCAGTGCTAGAGAGTGGCTAGCGGGACCCAATGAGCGGTTCTTC. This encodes CSAREWLAGPNERFF.